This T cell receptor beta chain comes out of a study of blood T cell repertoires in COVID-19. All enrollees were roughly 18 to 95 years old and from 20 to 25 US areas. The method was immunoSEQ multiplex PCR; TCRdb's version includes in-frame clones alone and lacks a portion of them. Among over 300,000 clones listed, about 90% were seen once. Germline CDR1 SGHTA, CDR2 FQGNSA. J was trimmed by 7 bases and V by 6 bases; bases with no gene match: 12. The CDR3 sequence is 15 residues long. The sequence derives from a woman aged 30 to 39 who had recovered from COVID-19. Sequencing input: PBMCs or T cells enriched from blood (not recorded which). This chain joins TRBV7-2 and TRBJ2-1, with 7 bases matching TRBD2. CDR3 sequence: CASSLQQRGLNEQFF. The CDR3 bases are TGTGCCAGCAGTCTTCAGCAGCGGGGCTTGAATGAGCAGTTCTTC.